The 29 T cell receptor beta chains in this list originate from one sample, sequenced in a study of blood T cells in healthy people across ages. A sample-barcoded 5' primer and a J-beta primer mix were used in a second PCR of roughly 7 to 11 cycles. In TCRdb, the 5' RACE reads were re-called with MiXCR into one record per CDR3 protein. The table shows roughly 900,000 distinct CDR3 sequences, with roughly 43% occurring only once. The specimen was blood. The source of these receptors is a man in his thirties or forties in good health.

The rearrangement uses TRBV7-6 and TRBJ2-6; D is unresolved. V was clipped by 1 base and J by 2 bases, with 3 bases between them. CDR1 and CDR2 (germline): SGHVS, FNYEAQ. This CDR3 spans 14 amino acids. This CDR3 reads CASSLEPGANVLTF. CDR3 nucleotide sequence: TGTGCCAGCAGCTTAGAACCTGGGGCCAACGTCCTGACTTTC.

This chain links TRBV6-1 with TRBJ1-5; TRBD1 matches 11 bases. The germline V gene encodes CDR1 MNHNS and CDR2 SASEGT. V trimming: 9 bases; J trimming: 5 bases; junction bases outside the gene matches: 12. The length of the CDR3 is 16 residues. Here the CDR3 DNA reads TGTGCCAGGACCCCGGGACAGGGGGTCGGGGATCAGCCCCAGCATTTT. This sequence encodes CARTPGQGVGDQPQHF.

CDR3 protein: CASSSQTSAYEQYF. The CDR3 DNA reads as TGTGCCAGCAGCTCCCAAACATCTGCCTACGAGCAGTACTTC. The chain uses TRBV13 and TRBJ2-7; D not resolved. The V end was cut by 4 bases, the J end by 2 bases, with 12 bases between. CDR3 length: 14 amino acids. Germline values: CDR1 PRHDT, CDR2 FYEKMQ (reference sequence).

This clonotype appeared a single time. The chain employs TRBV5-6 and TRBJ2-4; no clear D gene. Germline CDR1 reads SGHDT; CDR2 reads YYEEEE. CDR3 length equals 13 residues. V lost 0 bases and J lost 8, with 9 bases in between. This CDR3 reads CASSLALRDIQYF. CDR3 DNA: TGTGCCAGCAGCTTGGCCCTACGGGACATTCAGTACTTC.

The rearrangement links TRBV6-2 or TRBV6-3 to TRBJ2-4; 8 nucleotides line up with TRBD2. V was pared by 4 bases and J by 7 bases, with 6 bases of the junction left unmatched. The CDR3 extends over 14 amino acids. Germline V gene sequence: CDR1 MNHEY, CDR2 SVGEGT. CDR3 loop: CASSLAGGRNIQYF. CDR3 bases: TGTGCCAGCAGTTTGGCGGGGGGCAGGAACATTCAGTACTTC.

The CDR3, as DNA: TGTGCCAGCAGTCCACCCTCCTCTAGCGGGGGGGCCTCCTACGAGCAGTACTTC. Translation gives CASSPPSSSGGASYEQYF. V usage is TRBV6-2 or TRBV6-3 and J usage is TRBJ2-7; 12 bases fit TRBD2. The CDR3 length is 18 residues. The trim removed 5 bases at V and 0 bases at J, leaving 11 bases unmatched. Germline CDR1 is MNHEY and CDR2 is SVGEGT.

The chain is built from TRBV15 and TRBJ2-3; D is unclear. V was cut by 1 base and J by 7 bases, with 6 bases left in between. The CDR3 sequence is 12 residues long. CDR1 is LNHNV, CDR2 YYDKDF, per germline (reference sequence). CDR3 nucleotide sequence: TGTGCCACCAGCAGAGTAAGAAATACGCAGTATTTT. Translating gives CATSRVRNTQYF.

V usage is TRBV7-9 and J usage is TRBJ2-3; TRBD2 aligns across 8 bases. The CDR3 is 15 amino acids. In germline, CDR1 is SEHNR, CDR2 FQNEAQ (reference sequence). With V trimmed by 2 bases and J by 4 bases, 5 bases remained unmatched. CDR3 sequence (DNA): TGTGCCAGCAGCTTACGAGCGGGGGCAGCAGATACGCAGTATTTT. It codes for CASSLRAGAADTQYF.

This clonotype was counted between two and nine times. The chain carries TRBV10-3 and TRBJ1-1; D call uncertain. This CDR3 has 13 amino acids. Looked up from germline, CDR1 is ENHRY and CDR2 is SYGVKD. V lost 3 bases to trimming and J lost 0 bases, with 5 bases between them. CDR3 nucleotides: TGTGCCATCAGTGACGCGCTGAACACTGAAGCTTTCTTT. It encodes CAISDALNTEAFF.

This clonotype was observed a few times. The chain employs TRBV5-1 and TRBJ1-1; D gene unclear. The germline V and J ends were trimmed by 0 bases and 3 bases, with 12 bases remaining between them. Germline V CDR1 and CDR2: SGHRS, YFSETQ. The CDR3 is 15 amino acids. The CDR3 bases are TGCGCCAGCAGCTTGGTAGGGCTCAAGGACACTGAAGCTTTCTTT. This gives the protein CASSLVGLKDTEAFF.

In this sample, this clonotype turned up a few times. The chain combines TRBV10-3 with TRBJ2-7; D ambiguous. CDR3 length equals 12 residues. Per the germline V gene, CDR1 is ENHRY and CDR2 is SYGVKD. Deletions cut 10 bases from V and 2 bases from J, with 12 bases between. CDR3 DNA: TGTGCCACCTATGGTGGGGCCTACGAGCAGTACTTC. This translates into CATYGGAYEQYF.

V and J are TRBV6-1 and TRBJ2-5; D ambiguous. Germline V gene data show CDR1 as MNHNS and CDR2 as SASEGT. V lost 8 bases and J lost 0, with 10 bases in between. The CDR3 runs to 13 residues. This CDR3 is CASDQQYQETQYF. The CDR3 DNA follows: TGTGCCAGCGACCAACAGTACCAAGAGACCCAGTACTTC.

V and J are TRBV27 and TRBJ2-1; the D gene could be TRBD1 or TRBD2 (5 bases each). The better agreement between TRBJ2-7 and the DNA end casts doubt on the J call. The CDR3 has 16 residues. Germline V gives CDR1 MNHEY, CDR2 SMNVEV (reference sequence). CDR3 in DNA: TGTGCCAGCAGTTTAATAGGGACGGTTATCTACAATGAGCAGTACTTC. Encoded protein: CASSLIGTVIYNEQYF.

The chain combines TRBV5-1 with TRBJ1-1, with 10 positions matching TRBD1. The trim removed 3 bases at V and 4 bases at J, leaving 6 bases unmatched. Germline V lookup: CDR1 SGHRS, CDR2 YFSETQ. The CDR3 runs 15 residues. CDR3: CASSWRDRGPTEAFF. As DNA, the CDR3 is TGCGCCAGCAGCTGGCGGGACAGGGGTCCCACTGAAGCTTTCTTT.

The V call is TRBV6-5, the J call TRBJ2-3, with unresolved D. The V end was cut by 0 bases, the J end by 8 bases, with 12 bases between. The germline CDR1 and CDR2 sequences are MNHEY and SVGAGI. CDR3 size: 14 residues. CDR3 region: CASSYSTSRPTQYF. The DNA for the CDR3 is TGTGCCAGCAGTTACTCGACGTCGAGGCCTACGCAGTATTTT.

Only one count was recorded for this clonotype. The rearrangement joins TRBV29-1 to TRBJ1-2, with D perhaps matching TRBD1 (5 bases). V shed 6 bases and J shed 8 bases, with 13 bases lying between them. This CDR3 region has 11 residues. Per the germline V gene, CDR1 is SQVTM and CDR2 is ANQGSEA. The chain's CDR3 is CSVMGGGGYTF. CDR3 coding DNA: TGCAGCGTAATGGGGGGAGGAGGCTACACCTTC.

This clonotype was detected once. Relative to the germline gene, one junction end is altered; a read error may explain this. As DNA, the CDR3 is TGTACCAGCGCGGGGGGGCCCTCCTACAATGAGCAGTTCTTC. Translation: CTSAGGPSYNEQFF. The chain has TRBV7-3 and TRBJ2-1, with TRBD2 matching 9 bases. The CDR3 is made up of 14 amino acids. Germline loops: CDR1 SGHTA, CDR2 FQGTGA.

The J gene is TRBJ2-1, the V gene TRBV6-2 or TRBV6-3; D possibly corresponds to TRBD1 (5 bases). Deletions cut 8 bases from V and 9 bases from J, with 17 bases between. The CDR3 length is 13 residues. Germline CDR1 is MNHEY and CDR2 is SVGEGT. Here the CDR3 reads CASDLSQEGEQFF. CDR3 nucleotides: TGTGCCAGCGACTTGTCACAGGAAGGTGAGCAGTTCTTC.

This rearrangement joins TRBV12-5 to TRBJ2-1; perhaps TRBD1 as D (6 bases). Trimming cost V 2 bases and J 4 bases, with 15 bases left between them. This CDR3 comprises 16 residues. CDR1 LGHNT and CDR2 FRNRAP come from the germline V gene. The DNA of the CDR3 is TGTGCTAGTGGTTTGATCACAGGGAGTAATTACAATGAGCAGTTCTTC. It translates to CASGLITGSNYNEQFF. Together with reference TRBV12-5 and TRBJ2-1, the CDR3 gives the full variable domain: DARVTQTPRHKVTEMGQEVTMRCQPILGHNTVFWYRQTMMQGLELLAYFRNRAPLDDSGMPKDRFSAEMPDATLATLKIQPSEPRDSAVYFCASGLITGSNYNEQFFGPGTRLTVL.

V is TRBV11-2 and J is TRBJ2-7, with a possible D match to TRBD1 (5 bases). The J call is in doubt because the DNA end fits TRBJ2-5 better. This CDR3 comprises 14 residues. The germline gives CDR1 SGHAT, CDR2 FQNNGV. The CDR3 region has the DNA TGTGCCAGCAGCCAACCGACAGTCCAAGAGACCCAGTACTTC. Its translation is CASSQPTVQETQYF.

The chain employs TRBV25-1 and TRBJ2-2, with D possibly called TRBD1 or TRBD2 (5 bases each). This CDR3 region has 16 residues. The V gene lost 7 bases and the J gene lost 3 bases, with 18 bases spanning the gap. Germline lookup yields CDR1 MGHDK and CDR2 SYGVNS. In DNA form, the CDR3 reads TGTGCCAGCAATGGGGACGTTGTGGTGGACACCGGGGAGCTGTTTTTT. It encodes CASNGDVVVDTGELFF.

The chain joins TRBV28 to TRBJ1-4; D is unclear. This CDR3 spans 15 amino acids. Trimming took 6 bases from V and 4 from J, leaving 15 bases between them. CDR1 MDHEN and CDR2 SYDVKM come from the germline V gene. The CDR3 protein is CASSPPGSFNEKLFF. The CDR3 nucleotides are TGTGCCAGCAGCCCCCCCGGGTCGTTTAATGAAAAACTGTTTTTT.

The table lists this clonotype with a few counts. The rearrangement links TRBV20-1 to TRBJ1-5, with 8 bases matching TRBD1. The V gene's germline CDR1 is DFQATT and CDR2 SNEGSKA (reference sequence). The CDR3 consists of 13 residues. The V and J ends lost 3 bases and 6 bases, in that order; junction bases with no gene match: 4. The chain's CDR3 is CSARDRVGQPQHF. Here the CDR3 DNA reads TGCAGTGCTAGGGACAGGGTCGGTCAGCCCCAGCATTTT.

The chain joins TRBV4-1 to TRBJ2-7; TRBD1 agrees at 9 bases. In germline, CDR1 is MGHRA, CDR2 YSYEKL. The ends lost 4 bases at V and 0 bases at J; junction bases unmatched: 7. The CDR3 is 16 amino acids. This chain's CDR3 is CASSRPGTGSSYEQYF. The CDR3 DNA follows: TGCGCCAGCAGCCGCCCAGGGACAGGGAGCTCCTACGAGCAGTACTTC.

The CDR3 loop reads CASSQENNQPQHF. The DNA of the CDR3 is TGCGCCAGCAGCCAAGAAAACAATCAGCCCCAGCATTTT. The chain is built from TRBV4-3 and TRBJ1-5, with unresolved D. V lost 0 bases, J lost 3 bases, and 3 bases lay in between. The CDR3 contains 13 residues. Per germline, CDR1 LGHNA and CDR2 YSLEER.

The chain uses TRBV4-1 and TRBJ1-4; D gene unclear. Germline-derived CDR1 and CDR2 are MGHRA and YSYEKL. V lost 2 bases, J lost 0 bases, and 7 bases lay in between. This CDR3 region has 15 residues. CDR3 DNA: TGCGCCAGCAGCCAACGAACAGCAACTAATGAAAAACTGTTTTTT. This translates into CASSQRTATNEKLFF.

V gene TRBV7-9 combines with J gene TRBJ2-1; D is undetermined. Germline V lookup: CDR1 SEHNR, CDR2 FQNEAQ (reference sequence). Trimming removed 1 base at V and 7 bases at J, with 14 bases between. The CDR3 runs to 15 residues. CDR3 in amino acids: CASSLGVTLVNEQFF. Written as DNA, the CDR3 is TGTGCCAGCAGCTTAGGGGTGACGCTTGTAAATGAGCAGTTCTTC.

The chain joins TRBV29-1 to TRBJ1-2; 8 bases match TRBD1. The CDR3 sequence is 12 residues long. Germline V gene sequence: CDR1 SQVTM, CDR2 ANQGSEA. The ends lost 4 bases at V and 8 bases at J; junction bases unmatched: 6. CDR3 nucleotide sequence: TGCAGCGTTGGGACAGGGAAGGACGGCTACACCTTC. Encoded protein: CSVGTGKDGYTF.

The rearrangement joins TRBV7-3 to TRBJ2-1; the match to TRBD1 covers 9 bases. The CDR3 extends over 15 amino acids. The J segment lost 5 bases and the V segment lost 8 bases, leaving 10 bases of the junction unmatched. CDR1 SGHTA and CDR2 FQGTGA come from the germline V gene. The CDR3 DNA reads TGTGCCAGCTGCGCGGGACAGGGTCTTAACAATGAGCAGTTCTTC. It encodes CASCAGQGLNNEQFF.